What follows is one T cell receptor (beta chain) and its context. Germline CDR1 LNHNV, CDR2 YYDKDF (reference sequence). Trimming took off 2 bases at V and 3 bases at J, with 14 bases between the two ends. The CDR3 is made up of 15 amino acids. These data originate in a study of T-cell reconstitution after alpha-beta-depleted transplantation in children. It was with unique molecular identifiers that the TCRbeta library was prepared. In TCRdb, the PCR reads were re-called with MiXCR into one record per CDR3 protein. The table lists around 380,000 distinct CDR3 sequences, 11% of them singletons. V gene TRBV15 combines with J gene TRBJ2-7; D gene ambiguous. This receptor was obtained from a human donor who donated a stem cell graft to a child with acute myeloid leukemia. Sequenced here: PBMCs from the stem cell graft donor, sampled from the stem cell graft. CDR3 residues: CATSRPQVRGYEQYF. CDR3 DNA: TGTGCCACCAGCAGACCTCAAGTCAGAGGCTACGAGCAGTACTTC.